The present T cell receptor (beta chain) was sequenced within a study of shared clonotypes between healthy human individuals (dated by TCRdb to 2018 to 2020). As for the study more broadly: The cohort included a few men and a couple of women between 18 and 49 years of age. For each donor, three plates each were used for CD4 naive and CD4 memory, two plates were used for CD8 naive, and one plate was used for CD8 memory. Blood TCR repertoires of a handful of healthy adults were deeply sequenced to estimate repertoire size and the extent of clonotype sharing between individuals. Different laboratories and diverse techniques were used to prepare libraries and sequence TCR repertoires, to increase sequencing depth and limit assay-specific biases. Each donor's leukapheresis produced roughly between roughly 0.94 and 9.5 billion PBMCs. Summary of the overall study and its limitations: Pairwise subsampling led to the expectation that sequencing depth would affect the degree of clonotype sharing among donors. Even with the large sequencing depth, rarefaction of the sorted-subset datasets indicated that sequencing was incomplete. When a few donors were compared, the shared fraction of clonotypes was roughly 4.8% for naive CD4, about 4% for naive CD8, 2.3% for memory CD4, and 0.4% for memory CD8. Estimated clonotype richness was generally larger for naive than for memory subsets. The genetic and exposure-history diversity represented was limited by the small number of donors. Compared with non-shared clonotypes, the clonotypes found in all four sorted-subset donors had higher generation probabilities. Only blood was sampled, and tissue TCR repertoires likely differ from those in blood.

Healthy HIV-negative adults with no recently reported acute infections or vaccinations were included as donors. Every donor was a Caucasian adult living in Nashville, Tennessee, USA. Magnetic negative selection was used to enrich CD4+ T cells, after which naive cells were positively selected on CD45RA and the negative fraction became the memory subset. Blood was obtained by leukapheresis, after which PBMCs were separated by Ficoll-Histopaque density gradient centrifugation and cryopreserved in liquid nitrogen vapor phase. Analytical flow cytometry was used to check the purity and quantity of each magnetically sorted T cell population. Genomic DNA was isolated from every sorted fraction and measured by UV absorbance on a Nanodrop 2000c. This clone came up once. Its antigen is not yet known. No much larger clonotype is one base removed from it; base qualities were not supplied. The germline V gene yields LGHNA for CDR1 and YNFKEQ for CDR2. V ends up 3 bases short and J 1 base short, with an unmatched junction base count of 4. Including cysteine and phenylalanine, the CDR3 has 15 amino acids. Only CDR3 DNA is held: 45 bases, read in frame from base 1.

Using the deep immunoSEQ assay, TCR CDR3 regions were amplified from genomic DNA by multiplex PCR. Extracted genomic DNA from each cell subset was spread evenly across all wells of several immunoSEQ 96-well plates, with each plate serving as a replicate. For sorted subsets, each replicate PCR was loaded with approximately 0.2 ug genomic DNA, equivalent to about 33,000 T cell genomes. Purified libraries were measured with a Qubit 3.0 fluorometer, size-checked on a Bioanalyzer 2100, and measured again with the KAPA Library Quantification kit. A separate single-read 150-cycle Illumina NextSeq 550 flow cell was used to sequence each immunoSEQ 96-well plate. The authors processed their data as follows. The immunoSEQ output contained only junctional sequences without quality scores, so filtering could not match that applied to full-length reads. Sequences were annotated with PyIR, a Python wrapper for IgBLAST v1.9, and V/J genes and CDR3 were assigned using IMGT germline references. Reads with weak V/J assignments (E-value above 1e-6), missing CDR3, stop codons, out-of-frame junctions, or ambiguous translated residues were removed. V3J clonotypes were defined as sequences sharing the same inferred V gene, J gene, and CDR3 amino acid sequence. Percentage overlap between repertoires was calculated by dividing the number of shared unique clonotypes by the size of the smaller repertoire. Richness of each repertoire was evaluated using RTK rarefaction, the Chao1 estimator, and Recon v2.1 estimates of unobserved clonotypes. Generation probabilities for all TCRbeta clonotypes obtained by the gDNA method from four donors were computed using OLGA. This is the immuneACCESS table as TCRdb keeps it, with only in-frame sequences that have V and J called. A part of the clones is gone; compared with another copy, unresolved V genes explain less than half, and the rest is unexplained. V, J and clone size were drawn from that table, and D and trimming were deduced from the DNA. Recorded for this sample are over 700,000 clones; over 60% of them occurred a single time. Under 2% of the sample lies in the top ten.

The sequence links TRBV4-2 to TRBJ1-1; TRBD1 agrees with 8 junctional bases. What was sequenced was memory CD4+ T cells sorted from blood. The cell subset or site label of this sample denotes: CD45RA-negative fraction. The clonotype originates from a woman aged 25 to 39 in good health. The CDR3 sequence is CASSQMTGANTEAFF. The sequenced DNA is TGTGCCAGCAGCCAGATGACAGGGGCGAACACTGAAGCTTTCTTT.